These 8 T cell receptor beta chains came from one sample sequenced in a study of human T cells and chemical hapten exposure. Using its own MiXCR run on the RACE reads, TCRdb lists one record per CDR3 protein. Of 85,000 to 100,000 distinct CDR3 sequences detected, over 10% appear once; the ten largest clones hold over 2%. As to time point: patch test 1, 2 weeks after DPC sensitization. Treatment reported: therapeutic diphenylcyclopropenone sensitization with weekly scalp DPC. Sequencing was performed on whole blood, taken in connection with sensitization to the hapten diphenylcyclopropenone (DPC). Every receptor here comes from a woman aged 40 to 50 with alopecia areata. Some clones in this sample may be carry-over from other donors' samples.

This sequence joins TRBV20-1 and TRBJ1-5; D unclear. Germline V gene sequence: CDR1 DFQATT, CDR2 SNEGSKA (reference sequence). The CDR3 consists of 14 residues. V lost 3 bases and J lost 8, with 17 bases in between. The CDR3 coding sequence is TGCAGTGCTAGGGTTACGGGCGCCGGGGAGCCCCAGCATTTT. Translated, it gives CSARVTGAGEPQHF.

The CDR3 here is CASSPYRGQSGNTIYF. In DNA form, the CDR3 reads TGTGCCAGCAGTCCGTACAGGGGGCAGTCTGGAAACACCATATATTTT. V gene TRBV28 combines with J gene TRBJ1-3; TRBD1 aligns across 9 bases. This CDR3 has 16 residues. V shed 5 bases, J shed 1 base, and the junction held 6 bases outside the gene matches. Per the germline V gene, CDR1 is MDHEN and CDR2 is SYDVKM. Together with reference TRBV28 and TRBJ1-3, the CDR3 gives the full variable domain: DVKVTQSSRYLVKRTGEKVFLECVQDMDHENMFWYRQDPGLGLRLIYFSYDVKMKEKGDIPEGYSVSREKKERFSLILESASTNQTSMYLCASSPYRGQSGNTIYFGEGSWLTVV.

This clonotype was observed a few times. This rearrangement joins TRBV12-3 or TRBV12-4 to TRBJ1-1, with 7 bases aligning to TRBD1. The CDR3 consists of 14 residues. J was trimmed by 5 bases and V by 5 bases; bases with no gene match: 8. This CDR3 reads CASSPTGARTEAFF. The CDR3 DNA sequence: TGTGCCAGCAGTCCTACAGGGGCCCGGACTGAAGCTTTCTTT.

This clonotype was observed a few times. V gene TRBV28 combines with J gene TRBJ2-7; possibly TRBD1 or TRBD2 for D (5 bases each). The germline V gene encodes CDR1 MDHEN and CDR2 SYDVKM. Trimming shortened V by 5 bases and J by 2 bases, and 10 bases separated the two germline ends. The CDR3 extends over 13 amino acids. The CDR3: CASSPGTPYEQYF. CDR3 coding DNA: TGTGCCAGCAGTCCCGGGACGCCCTACGAGCAGTACTTC.

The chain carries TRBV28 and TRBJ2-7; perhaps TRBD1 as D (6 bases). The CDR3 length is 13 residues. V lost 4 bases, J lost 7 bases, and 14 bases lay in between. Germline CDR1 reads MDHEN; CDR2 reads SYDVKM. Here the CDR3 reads CASSSGTRGEQYF. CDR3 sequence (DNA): TGTGCCAGCAGTTCCGGGACACGGGGAGAGCAGTACTTC.

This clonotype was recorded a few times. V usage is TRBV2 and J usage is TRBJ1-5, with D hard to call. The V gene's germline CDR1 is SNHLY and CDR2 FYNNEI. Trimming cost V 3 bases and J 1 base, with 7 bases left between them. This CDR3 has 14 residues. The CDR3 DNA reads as TGTGCCAGCAGTGAGGTGTCCAGCAATCAGCCCCAGCATTTT. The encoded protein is CASSEVSSNQPQHF.

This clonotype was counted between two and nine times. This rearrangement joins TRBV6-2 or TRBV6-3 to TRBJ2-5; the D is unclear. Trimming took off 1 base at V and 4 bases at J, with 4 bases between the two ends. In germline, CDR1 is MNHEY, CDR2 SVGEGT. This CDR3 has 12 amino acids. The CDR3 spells CASSYWVETQYF. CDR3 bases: TGTGCCAGCAGTTACTGGGTAGAGACCCAGTACTTC.

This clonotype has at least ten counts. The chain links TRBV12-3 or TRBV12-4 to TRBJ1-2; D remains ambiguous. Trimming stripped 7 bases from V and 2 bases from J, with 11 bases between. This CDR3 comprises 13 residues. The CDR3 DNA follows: TGTGCCAGCACCAACGGACGGAACTATGGCTACACCTTC. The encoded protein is CASTNGRNYGYTF.